The 25 T cell receptor beta chains given below trace back to one sample, sequenced in a study of cytotoxic CD8 clonotypes in ibrutinib-treated CLL (TCRdb year 2021). Receptors were amplified or captured by the immunoSEQ multiplex PCR assay. Held by TCRdb, this immuneACCESS table contains in-frame sequences only and omits some clones. Under half of the omission traces to an unresolved V gene where checked; the cause of the rest is unknown. Recorded for this sample are tens of thousands of clones; roughly 85% of them occurred a single time. The ten largest clones capture roughly 8% of the sample. What this sample's time point label stands for: roughly 23 months on ibrutinib. The source was PBMCs, collected after 24 months of ibrutinib treatment. These receptors all stem from a human donor with chronic lymphocytic leukemia.

This clone was found once. The J gene is TRBJ2-7, the V gene TRBV6-5, with D uncertain. The germline CDR1 and CDR2 sequences are MNHEY and SVGAGI. V lost 2 bases to trimming and J lost 2 bases, with 4 bases between them. The CDR3 length is 12 residues. The DNA for the CDR3 is TGTGCCAGCAGTTACGCTACCTACGAGCAGTACTTC. As protein: CASSYATYEQYF.

The J gene is TRBJ2-7, the V gene TRBV30, with D unclear. The germline CDR1 and CDR2 sequences are GTSNPN and SVGIG (reference sequence). Trimming took off 0 bases at V and 3 bases at J, with 12 bases between the two ends. CDR3 size: 14 residues. The CDR3 DNA reads as TGTGCCTGGAGTGTACAGCCAGAGATCTACGAGCAGTACTTC. Translation: CAWSVQPEIYEQYF.

This clone was recorded once. The chain employs TRBV6-1 and TRBJ1-2; no clear D. The CDR3 contains 14 residues. Germline V gene sequence: CDR1 MNHNS, CDR2 SASEGT. The V end was cut by 6 bases, the J end by 8 bases, with 19 bases between. CDR3 DNA: TGTGCCAGCAGCCCCGGGCCGTCCCGGCTGGGCTACACCTTC. Translating gives CASSPGPSRLGYTF.

This rearrangement joins TRBV28 to TRBJ2-3; D is perhaps TRBD1 (5 bases). The V end was cut by 0 bases, the J end by 2 bases, with 9 bases between. The CDR3 consists of 15 residues. Germline-derived CDR1 and CDR2 are MDHEN and SYDVKM. The CDR3, as DNA: TGTGCCAGCAGTTTATGGCAGGGTACCACAGATACGCAGTATTTT. Protein: CASSLWQGTTDTQYF.

The rearrangement uses TRBV7-9 and TRBJ2-5; TRBD2 agrees at 7 bases. The J segment lost 1 base and the V segment lost 8 bases, leaving 10 bases of the junction unmatched. CDR1 is SEHNR, CDR2 FQNEAQ, per germline (reference sequence). This CDR3 is built from 15 residues. In DNA form, the CDR3 reads TGTGCCAGCCGACCCCCGAGGACTAGCCAAGAGACCCAGTACTTC. Its translation is CASRPPRTSQETQYF.

The chain combines TRBV7-2 with TRBJ1-3; the D gene is possibly TRBD1 (5 bases). The V gene lost 1 base and the J gene lost 0 bases, with 16 bases spanning the gap. The CDR3 extends over 18 amino acids. Germline CDR1 is SGHTA and CDR2 is FQGNSA. CDR3 amino acids: CASSLGGGSLTSGNTIYF. For the CDR3, the DNA is TGTGCCAGCAGCTTAGGGGGCGGATCCCTCACCTCTGGAAACACCATATATTTT.

The CDR3 bases are TGTGCCAGCAGCGTAGTGCAGGGGGGACCCCAAGAGACCCAGTACTTC. Translated: CASSVVQGGPQETQYF. The V call is TRBV9, the J call TRBJ2-5; the D gene is possibly TRBD1 (7 bases). The CDR3 runs 16 residues. Germline loops: CDR1 SGDLS, CDR2 YYNGEE. V was trimmed by 0 bases and J by 1 base, leaving 13 bases between them.

J is TRBJ1-5 and V is TRBV7-8, with unresolved D. The CDR3 has 17 amino acids. V was pared by 5 bases and J by 0 bases, with 17 bases between. Germline CDR1 and CDR2: SGHVS and FQNEAQ. CDR3 DNA sequence: TGTGCCAGCAGCCCAGCGGGTCCCCAGTATAGCAATCAGCCCCAGCATTTT. Translated, it gives CASSPAGPQYSNQPQHF.

This chain joins TRBV7-9 and TRBJ2-3, with D maybe TRBD2 (5 bases). The V gene lost 5 bases and the J gene lost 4 bases, with 22 bases spanning the gap. The CDR3 has 17 residues. Germline assignment: CDR1 SEHNR and CDR2 FQNEAQ (reference sequence). The chain's CDR3 is CASSHDEGSRWADTQYF. Here the CDR3 DNA reads TGTGCCAGCAGCCACGATGAGGGCTCAAGGTGGGCAGATACGCAGTATTTT.

The count of this clone is one. The chain joins TRBV5-1 to TRBJ2-2; no reliable D call. The germline gives CDR1 SGHRS, CDR2 YFSETQ. The CDR3 consists of 15 residues. The germline V and J ends were trimmed by 6 bases and 5 bases, with 17 bases remaining between them. This CDR3 is CASTGWARSTGELFF. CDR3 nucleotides: TGCGCCAGCACCGGGTGGGCCAGATCGACCGGGGAGCTGTTTTTT.

This clone was counted once. The chain is built from TRBV9 and TRBJ1-4, with a weak D call TRBD1 (6 bases). Trimming took off 0 bases at V and 7 bases at J, with 16 bases between the two ends. The CDR3 consists of 16 residues. Germline values: CDR1 SGDLS, CDR2 YYNGEE. The CDR3 loop is CASSVGAQGVGEKLFF. The CDR3 DNA reads as TGTGCCAGCAGCGTAGGGGCACAGGGCGTTGGTGAAAAACTGTTTTTT.

This rearrangement joins TRBV7-2 to TRBJ2-1; the match to TRBD1 covers 9 bases. J lost 6 bases, V lost 3 bases, and 6 bases had no gene match. Germline CDR1 SGHTA, CDR2 FQGNSA. The CDR3 extends over 15 amino acids. The CDR3: CASSFGTGLFNEQFF. The CDR3 DNA reads as TGTGCCAGCAGCTTCGGGACAGGGCTTTTCAATGAGCAGTTCTTC.

The chain couples TRBV7-9 to TRBJ2-2, with a weak D call TRBD1 (5 bases). V lost 7 bases, J lost 0 bases, and 15 bases lay in between. Germline CDR1 SEHNR, CDR2 FQNEAQ (reference sequence). The CDR3 loop spans 16 amino acids. Written as DNA, the CDR3 is TGTGCCAGCACCCTCTCAGGGCCGGCGAACACCGGGGAGCTGTTTTTT. This codes for CASTLSGPANTGELFF.

This rearrangement joins TRBV6-6 to TRBJ2-3; 8 positions agree with TRBD2. In germline, CDR1 is MNHNY, CDR2 SVGAGI (reference sequence). The CDR3 sequence is 13 residues long. J gave up 3 bases and V 10 bases, and 6 bases lay outside the gene matches. CDR3 region: CATLRGGTDTQYF. Written as DNA, the CDR3 is TGTGCCACCTTACGGGGGGGGACAGATACGCAGTATTTT.

The chain links TRBV18 to TRBJ1-2, with no clear D. V was clipped by 2 bases and J by 5 bases, with 12 bases between them. Germline assignment: CDR1 KGHSH and CDR2 LQKENI. The CDR3 runs to 14 residues. The CDR3 DNA reads as TGTGCCAGCTCACCAGGGATTAACTTTTATGGCTACACCTTC. It encodes CASSPGINFYGYTF.

V gene TRBV9 combines with J gene TRBJ2-3; 8 positions match TRBD2. Germline trimming cut 0 bases from V and 8 bases from J; bases unmatched to any gene: 5. CDR1 and CDR2 from the germline V gene are SGDLS and YYNGEE. The length of the CDR3 is 14 residues. The CDR3 DNA sequence: TGTGCCAGCAGCGTAGTCGGGGGGGCCGGTACGCAGTATTTT. Amino acid sequence: CASSVVGGAGTQYF. The full variable domain, rest sourced from reference TRBV9 and TRBJ2-3, is DSGVTQTPKHLITATGQRVTLRCSPRSGDLSVYWYQQSLDQGLQFLIQYYNGEERAKGNILERFSAQQFPDLHSELNLSSLELGDSALYFCASSVVGGAGTQYFGPGTRLTVL.

Worth noting for this clone: Other nucleotide sequences in the sample specify the same CDR3. The chain is built from TRBV4-2 and TRBJ2-7; 9 bases are shared with TRBD1. The J segment lost 0 bases and the V segment lost 1 base, leaving 4 bases of the junction unmatched. The CDR3 totals 16 residues. In germline, CDR1 is LGHNA, CDR2 YNFKEQ. The CDR3: CASSQAGTGNSYEQYF. The CDR3, as DNA: TGTGCCAGCAGCCAAGCCGGGACAGGGAACTCCTACGAGCAGTACTTC.

The chain joins TRBV9 to TRBJ2-7; 10 bases match TRBD2. V gave up 0 bases and J gave up 4 bases; unmatched junction bases: 13. Germline lookup yields CDR1 SGDLS and CDR2 YYNGEE. This CDR3 has 18 residues. CDR3 nucleotides: TGTGCCAGCAGCGTAGAGGCTAGCGGGGGCCAAAGCAGGTACGAGCAGTACTTC. Translated, it gives CASSVEASGGQSRYEQYF.

The rearrangement joins TRBV7-3 to TRBJ2-1, with D maybe TRBD1 (6 bases). V was shortened by 5 bases and J by 6 bases, with 14 bases between the two germline ends. This CDR3 has 14 residues. The germline gives CDR1 SGHTA, CDR2 FQGTGA. The CDR3 is CASSPQGIGNEQFF. In DNA form, the CDR3 reads TGTGCCAGCAGCCCACAGGGTATCGGCAATGAGCAGTTCTTC. The whole variable domain, filled in from reference TRBV7-3 and TRBJ2-1, reads GAGVSQTPSNKVTEKGKYVELRCDPISGHTALYWYRQSLGQGPEFLIYFQGTGAADDSGLPNDRFFAVRPEGSVSTLKIQRTERGDSAVYLCASSPQGIGNEQFFGPGTRLTVL.

V usage is TRBV7-2 and J usage is TRBJ1-5; D may be TRBD1 (5 bases). Germline CDR1 SGHTA, CDR2 FQGNSA. The CDR3 has 15 amino acids. The V and J ends lost 5 bases and 2 bases respectively, with 13 bases between them. In DNA form, the CDR3 reads TGTGCCAGCAGCGGGGTCAAGACAGGCAATCAGCCCCAGCATTTT. It encodes CASSGVKTGNQPQHF.

This chain joins TRBV6-1 and TRBJ1-3, with D maybe TRBD1 (5 bases). With 3 bases removed from V and 2 bases from J, the gap between germline ends came to 8 bases. This CDR3 is built from 14 residues. Germline CDR1 reads MNHNS; CDR2 reads SASEGT. In nucleotides, the CDR3 is TGTGCCAGCAGTGATGAGGGGACTGGAAACACCATATATTTT. Its translation is CASSDEGTGNTIYF.

This clone was found a few times. CDR3 DNA sequence: TGTGCCAGCTCACCAAACGGACCCCGGGACGAGCAGTACTTC. Protein: CASSPNGPRDEQYF. The rearrangement uses TRBV18 and TRBJ2-7; D uncertain. CDR3 length: 14 amino acids. V was clipped by 2 bases and J by 5 bases, with 13 bases between them. The germline CDR1 and CDR2 sequences are KGHSH and LQKENI.

V and J are TRBV7-3 and TRBJ1-1; D is uncertain. This CDR3 is built from 13 residues. Trimming removed 3 bases from V and 0 bases from J, with 5 bases in between. Germline values: CDR1 SGHTA, CDR2 FQGTGA. CDR3 residues: CASSFTVNTEAFF. Here the CDR3 DNA reads TGTGCCAGCAGCTTTACAGTGAACACTGAAGCTTTCTTT. Variable domain in full (rest from reference TRBV7-3 and TRBJ1-1): GAGVSQTPSNKVTEKGKYVELRCDPISGHTALYWYRQSLGQGPEFLIYFQGTGAADDSGLPNDRFFAVRPEGSVSTLKIQRTERGDSAVYLCASSFTVNTEAFFGQGTRLTVV.

V is TRBV2 and J is TRBJ1-6; 7 bases agree with TRBD1. The V and J ends lost 0 bases and 2 bases, in that order; junction bases with no gene match: 19. CDR3 size: 22 residues. The V gene's germline CDR1 is SNHLY and CDR2 FYNNEI. The CDR3: CASSEAHGFTGAKPPYNSPLHF. CDR3 in DNA: TGTGCCAGCAGTGAAGCGCACGGTTTTACAGGGGCGAAACCGCCCTATAATTCACCCCTCCACTTT.

The chain couples TRBV29-1 to TRBJ1-2; possible D gene TRBD1, 6 bases. This CDR3 has 16 amino acids. Trimming shortened V by 1 base and J by 7 bases, and 22 bases separated the two germline ends. Germline-derived CDR1 and CDR2 are SQVTM and ANQGSEA. The CDR3 is CSVEAQLIQGLGGYTF. The CDR3 bases are TGCAGCGTTGAAGCCCAACTCATACAGGGTCTCGGTGGCTACACCTTC.